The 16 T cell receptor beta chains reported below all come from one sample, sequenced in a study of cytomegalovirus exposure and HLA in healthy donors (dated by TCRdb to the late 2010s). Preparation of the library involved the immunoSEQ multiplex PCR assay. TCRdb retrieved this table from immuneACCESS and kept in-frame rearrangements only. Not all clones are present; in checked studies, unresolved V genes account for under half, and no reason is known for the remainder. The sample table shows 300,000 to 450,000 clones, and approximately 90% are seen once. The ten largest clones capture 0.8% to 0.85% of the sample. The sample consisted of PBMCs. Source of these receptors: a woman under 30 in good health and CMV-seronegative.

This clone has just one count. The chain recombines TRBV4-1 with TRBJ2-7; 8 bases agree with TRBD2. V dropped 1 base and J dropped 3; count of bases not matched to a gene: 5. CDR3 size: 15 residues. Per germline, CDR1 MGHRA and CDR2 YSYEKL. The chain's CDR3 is CASSQGIREGYEQYF. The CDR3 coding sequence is TGCGCCAGCAGCCAAGGTATCCGGGAGGGCTACGAGCAGTACTTC.

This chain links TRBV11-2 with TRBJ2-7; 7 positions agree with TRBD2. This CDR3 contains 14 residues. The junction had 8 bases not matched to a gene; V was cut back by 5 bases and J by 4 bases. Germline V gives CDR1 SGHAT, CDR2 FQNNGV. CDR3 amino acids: CASSAGDSGYEQYF. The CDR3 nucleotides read TGTGCCAGCAGCGCCGGGGATAGCGGGTACGAGCAGTACTTC.

The CDR3 reads CASSRQGPSTEAFF. CDR3 sequence (DNA): TGTGCCAGCAGCCGACAGGGGCCGAGCACTGAAGCTTTCTTT. The chain joins TRBV14 to TRBJ1-1, with 8 bases fitting TRBD1. Germline trimming cut 4 bases from V and 4 bases from J; bases unmatched to any gene: 5. Per the germline V gene, CDR1 is SGHDN and CDR2 is FVKESK. This CDR3 region has 14 residues.

Here the CDR3 reads CASARGTAGELFF. DNA of the CDR3: TGTGCCAGCGCCCGAGGAACCGCCGGGGAGCTGTTTTTT. V is TRBV28 and J is TRBJ2-2; D is undetermined. CDR1 MDHEN and CDR2 SYDVKM come from the germline V gene. The CDR3 spans 13 residues. Trimming cost V 8 bases and J 6 bases, with 13 bases left between them.

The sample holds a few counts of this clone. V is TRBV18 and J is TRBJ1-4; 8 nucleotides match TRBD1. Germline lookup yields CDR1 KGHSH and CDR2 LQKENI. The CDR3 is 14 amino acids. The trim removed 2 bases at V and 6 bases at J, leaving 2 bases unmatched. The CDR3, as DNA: TGTGCCAGCTCACCAGACAGGGGCGATGAAAAACTGTTTTTT. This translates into CASSPDRGDEKLFF.

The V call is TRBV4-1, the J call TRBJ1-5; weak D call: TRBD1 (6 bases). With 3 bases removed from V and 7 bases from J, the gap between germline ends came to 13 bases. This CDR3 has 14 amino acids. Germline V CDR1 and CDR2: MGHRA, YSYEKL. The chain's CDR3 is CASSQPGQSQPQHF. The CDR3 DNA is TGCGCCAGCAGCCAGCCGGGACAAAGCCAGCCCCAGCATTTT.

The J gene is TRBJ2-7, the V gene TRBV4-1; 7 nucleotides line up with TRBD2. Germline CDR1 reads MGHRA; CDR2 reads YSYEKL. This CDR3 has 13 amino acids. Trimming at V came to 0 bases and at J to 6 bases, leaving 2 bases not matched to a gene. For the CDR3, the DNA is TGCGCCAGCAGCCAAGATCGGGGGGTCGAGCAGTACTTC. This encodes CASSQDRGVEQYF.

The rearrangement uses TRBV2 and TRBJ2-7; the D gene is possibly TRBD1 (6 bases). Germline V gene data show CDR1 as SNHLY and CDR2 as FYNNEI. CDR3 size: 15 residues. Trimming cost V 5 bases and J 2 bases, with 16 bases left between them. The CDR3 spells CASSQDSRVTYEQYF. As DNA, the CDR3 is TGTGCCAGCAGTCAGGACAGCCGAGTAACCTACGAGCAGTACTTC.

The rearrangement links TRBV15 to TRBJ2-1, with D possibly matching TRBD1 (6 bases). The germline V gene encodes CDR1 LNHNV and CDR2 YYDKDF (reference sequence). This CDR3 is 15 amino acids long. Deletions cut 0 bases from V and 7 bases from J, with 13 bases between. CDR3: CATSRESNRVNEQFF. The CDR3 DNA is TGTGCCACCAGCAGAGAATCTAACAGGGTGAATGAGCAGTTCTTC.

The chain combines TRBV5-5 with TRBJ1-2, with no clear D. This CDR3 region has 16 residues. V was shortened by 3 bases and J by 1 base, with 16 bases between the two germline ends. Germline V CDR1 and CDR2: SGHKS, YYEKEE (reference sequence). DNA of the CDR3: TGTGCCAGCAGCTCTCCTCAGCGGACCGGTAACTATGGCTACACCTTC. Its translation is CASSSPQRTGNYGYTF.

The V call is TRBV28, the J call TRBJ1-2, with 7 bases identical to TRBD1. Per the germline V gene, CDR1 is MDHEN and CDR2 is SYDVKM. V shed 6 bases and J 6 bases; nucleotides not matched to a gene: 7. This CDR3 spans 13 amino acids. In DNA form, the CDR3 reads TGTGCCAGCAGACCCACAGGGGAGGATGGCTACACCTTC. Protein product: CASRPTGEDGYTF.

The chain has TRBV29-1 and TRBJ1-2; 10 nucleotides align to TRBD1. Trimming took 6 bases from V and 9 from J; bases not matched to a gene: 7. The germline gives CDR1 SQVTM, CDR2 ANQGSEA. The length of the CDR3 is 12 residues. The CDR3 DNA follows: TGCAGCGTCCCGGGACAGGGGCTAAGCTACACCTTC. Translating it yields CSVPGQGLSYTF.

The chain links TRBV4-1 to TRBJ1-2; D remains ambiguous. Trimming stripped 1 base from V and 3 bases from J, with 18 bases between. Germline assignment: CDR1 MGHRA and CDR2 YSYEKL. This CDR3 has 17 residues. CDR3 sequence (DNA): TGCGCCAGCAGCCAAGTGGGGAAATCGGGAGTCGACTATGGCTACACCTTC. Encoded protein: CASSQVGKSGVDYGYTF.

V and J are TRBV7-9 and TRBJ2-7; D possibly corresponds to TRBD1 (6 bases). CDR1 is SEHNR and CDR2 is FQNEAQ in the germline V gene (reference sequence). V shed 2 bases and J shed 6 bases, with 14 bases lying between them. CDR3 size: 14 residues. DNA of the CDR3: TGTGCCAGCAGCTTACCCCAAACAGGGTTCGAGCAGTACTTC. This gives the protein CASSLPQTGFEQYF.

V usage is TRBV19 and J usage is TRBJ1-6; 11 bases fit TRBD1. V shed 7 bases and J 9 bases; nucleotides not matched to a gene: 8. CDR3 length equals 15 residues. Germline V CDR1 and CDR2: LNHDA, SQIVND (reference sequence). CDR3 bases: TGTGCCAGTACCCGTGAGGGACAGGGGGGTTCACCCCTCCACTTT. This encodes CASTREGQGGSPLHF.

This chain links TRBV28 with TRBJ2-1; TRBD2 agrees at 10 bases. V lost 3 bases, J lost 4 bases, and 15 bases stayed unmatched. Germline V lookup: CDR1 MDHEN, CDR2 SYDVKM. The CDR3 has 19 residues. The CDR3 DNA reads TGTGCCAGCAGTTTTGGCTCGGGCAGAAGGACTAGCGGATACAATGAGCAGTTCTTC. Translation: CASSFGSGRRTSGYNEQFF.